The T cell receptor (beta chain) described here comes from a study of CD8+CD57+ T cells in acquired aplastic anemia. The wider study: The sorted CD4+ and CD8+ cells yielded an average roughly 3 ug of DNA. Approximately 11 million reads were obtained on average for healthy donor CD4+ cells. Study observations and caveats: There were twenty-nine CD8+ CDR3 sequences that occurred in both patients and controls. The CD8+ Simpson's diversity of patients and controls was not significantly different.

Regarding this clonotype: Its antigen is as yet unknown.

Looked up from germline, CDR1 is MGHDK and CDR2 is SYGVNS. CDR3 length: 15 amino acids. J lost 7 bases, V lost 0 bases, and 3 bases had no gene match. For CDR3 and TCR beta VDJ profiling, genomic DNA was the template used. Using its own MiXCR run on the reads, TCRdb lists one record per CDR3 protein. The sample lists 75,000 to 90,000 distinct CDR3 sequences, over 35% occurring once. The gene calls are TRBV25-1 and TRBJ1-4, with TRBD1 matching 9 bases. This TCR was sampled from a human donor in good health, serving as a control. Sequencing input: sorted CD4+, CD8+, or CD8+CD57+ T cells (not recorded which) from PBMCs. The CDR3 sequence: CASSEYGTGSEKLFF. CDR3 DNA sequence: TGTGCCAGCAGTGAATATGGGACAGGGAGTGAAAAACTGTTTTTT.